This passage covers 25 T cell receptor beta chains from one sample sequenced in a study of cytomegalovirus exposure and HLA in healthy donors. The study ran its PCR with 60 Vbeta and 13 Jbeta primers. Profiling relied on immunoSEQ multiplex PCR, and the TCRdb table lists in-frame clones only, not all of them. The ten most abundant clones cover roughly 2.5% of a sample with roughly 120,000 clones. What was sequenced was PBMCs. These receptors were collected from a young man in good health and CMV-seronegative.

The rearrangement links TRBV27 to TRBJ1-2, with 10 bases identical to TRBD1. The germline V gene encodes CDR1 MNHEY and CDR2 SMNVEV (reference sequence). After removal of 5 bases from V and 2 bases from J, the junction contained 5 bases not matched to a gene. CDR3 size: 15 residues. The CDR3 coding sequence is TGTGCCAGCAGTGGACGACAGGGGGCCAACTATGGCTACACCTTC. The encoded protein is CASSGRQGANYGYTF.

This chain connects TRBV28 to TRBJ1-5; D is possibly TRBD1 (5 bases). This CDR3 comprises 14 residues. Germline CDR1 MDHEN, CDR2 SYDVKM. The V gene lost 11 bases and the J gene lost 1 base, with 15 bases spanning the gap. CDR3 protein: CAGSTGGSNQPQHF. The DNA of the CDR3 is TGTGCCGGGTCGACGGGGGGGAGCAATCAGCCCCAGCATTTT.

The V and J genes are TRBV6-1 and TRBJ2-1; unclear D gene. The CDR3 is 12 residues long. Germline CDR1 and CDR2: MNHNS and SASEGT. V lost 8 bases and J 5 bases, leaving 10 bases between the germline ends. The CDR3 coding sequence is TGTGCCAGCTCGCAGGAAAACAATGAGCAGTTCTTC. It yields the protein CASSQENNEQFF.

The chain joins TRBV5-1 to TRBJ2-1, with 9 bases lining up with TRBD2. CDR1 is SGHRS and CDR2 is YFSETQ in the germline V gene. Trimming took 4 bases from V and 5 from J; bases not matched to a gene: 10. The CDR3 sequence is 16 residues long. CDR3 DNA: TGCGCCAGCAGCCCGAATCTAGCGGGGTTAGACAATGAGCAGTTCTTC. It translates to CASSPNLAGLDNEQFF.

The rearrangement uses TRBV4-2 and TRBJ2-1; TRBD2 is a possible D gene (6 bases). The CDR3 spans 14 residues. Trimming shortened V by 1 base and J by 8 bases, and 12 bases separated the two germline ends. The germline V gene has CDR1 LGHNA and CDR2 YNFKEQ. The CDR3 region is CASSQVTRDDEQFF. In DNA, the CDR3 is TGTGCCAGCAGCCAAGTGACTAGGGATGATGAGCAGTTCTTC.

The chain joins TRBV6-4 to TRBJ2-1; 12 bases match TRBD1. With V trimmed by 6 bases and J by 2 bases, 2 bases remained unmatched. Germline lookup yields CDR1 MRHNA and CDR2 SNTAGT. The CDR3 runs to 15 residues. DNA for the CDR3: TGTGCCAGCAGCGGGACAGGGGGCGCCTACAATGAGCAGTTCTTC. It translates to CASSGTGGAYNEQFF.

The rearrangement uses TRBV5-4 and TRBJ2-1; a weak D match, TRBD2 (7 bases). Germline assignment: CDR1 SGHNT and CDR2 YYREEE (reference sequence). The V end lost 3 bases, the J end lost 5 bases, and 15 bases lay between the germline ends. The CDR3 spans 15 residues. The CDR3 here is CASSSRGGMHNEQFF. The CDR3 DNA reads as TGTGCCAGCAGCTCAAGGGGGGGGATGCACAATGAGCAGTTCTTC.

CDR3 nucleotides: TGCAGCGTTGAAGTACTAGCGGGAGGGCTCGGCACCGGGGAGCTGTTTTTT. Translation gives CSVEVLAGGLGTGELFF. J is TRBJ2-2 and V is TRBV29-1; 13 bases match TRBD2. The V segment lost 1 base and the J segment 4 bases; nucleotides outside the gene matches: 6. Germline V gene lookup returns CDR1 SQVTM and CDR2 ANQGSEA. CDR3 size: 17 residues.

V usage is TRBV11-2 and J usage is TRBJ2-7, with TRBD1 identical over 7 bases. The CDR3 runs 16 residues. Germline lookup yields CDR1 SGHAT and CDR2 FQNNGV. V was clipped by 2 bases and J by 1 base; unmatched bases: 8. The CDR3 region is CASSLNGGTESYEQYF. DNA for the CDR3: TGTGCCAGCAGCTTAAATGGTGGGACAGAATCCTACGAGCAGTACTTC.

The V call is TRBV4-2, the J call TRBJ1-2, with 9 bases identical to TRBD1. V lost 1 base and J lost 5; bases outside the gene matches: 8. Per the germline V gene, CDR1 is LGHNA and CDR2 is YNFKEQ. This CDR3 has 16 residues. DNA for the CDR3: TGTGCCAGCAGCCAAGGGTCCTGGGACAGGGCTTATGGCTACACCTTC. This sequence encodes CASSQGSWDRAYGYTF.

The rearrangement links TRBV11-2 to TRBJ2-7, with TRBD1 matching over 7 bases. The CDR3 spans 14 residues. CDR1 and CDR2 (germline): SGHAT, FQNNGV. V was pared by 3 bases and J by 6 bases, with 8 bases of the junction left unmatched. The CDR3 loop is CASSFGTEGREQYF. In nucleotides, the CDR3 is TGTGCCAGCAGCTTTGGGACAGAAGGTCGCGAGCAGTACTTC.

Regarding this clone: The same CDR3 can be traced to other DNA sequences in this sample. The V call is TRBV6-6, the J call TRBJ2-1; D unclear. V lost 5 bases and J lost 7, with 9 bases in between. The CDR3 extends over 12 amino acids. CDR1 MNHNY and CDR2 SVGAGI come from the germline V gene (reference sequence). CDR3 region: CASSLASNEQFF. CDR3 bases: TGTGCCAGCAGTCTCGCGAGTAATGAGCAGTTCTTC.

CDR3 nucleotide sequence: TGTGCCAGCAGTTTTGGAGGGGGGGGGTCCTACGAGCAGTACTTC. Its translation: CASSFGGGGSYEQYF. V gene TRBV27 combines with J gene TRBJ2-7, with D maybe TRBD2 (7 bases). Germline CDR1 is MNHEY and CDR2 is SMNVEV (reference sequence). The V end was cut by 3 bases, the J end by 1 base, with 13 bases between. The CDR3 contains 15 residues.

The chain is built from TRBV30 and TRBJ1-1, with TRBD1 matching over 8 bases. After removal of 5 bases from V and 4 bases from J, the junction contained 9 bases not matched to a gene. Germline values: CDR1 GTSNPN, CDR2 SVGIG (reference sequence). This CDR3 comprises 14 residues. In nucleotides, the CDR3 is TGTGCCTGGGGGCCCCGAACAGGGGGCACTGAAGCTTTCTTT. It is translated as CAWGPRTGGTEAFF.

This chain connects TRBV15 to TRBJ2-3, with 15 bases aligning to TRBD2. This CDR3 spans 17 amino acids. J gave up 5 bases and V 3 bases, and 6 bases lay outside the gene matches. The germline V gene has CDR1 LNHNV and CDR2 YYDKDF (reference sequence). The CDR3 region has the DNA TGTGCCACCAGCAGTGGTGAGGGACTAGCGGGGGGAGATACGCAGTATTTT. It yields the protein CATSSGEGLAGGDTQYF.

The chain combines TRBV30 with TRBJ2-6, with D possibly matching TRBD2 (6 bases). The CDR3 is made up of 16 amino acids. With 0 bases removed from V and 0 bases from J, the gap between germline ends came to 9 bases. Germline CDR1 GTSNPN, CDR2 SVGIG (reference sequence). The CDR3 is CAWSVSGHSGANVLTF. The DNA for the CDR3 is TGTGCCTGGAGTGTTAGCGGCCACTCTGGGGCCAACGTCCTGACTTTC.

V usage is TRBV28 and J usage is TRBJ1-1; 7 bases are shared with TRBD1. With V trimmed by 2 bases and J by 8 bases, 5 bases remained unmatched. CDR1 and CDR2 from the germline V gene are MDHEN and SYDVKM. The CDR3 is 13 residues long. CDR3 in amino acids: CASSLPGTDEAFF. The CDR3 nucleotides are TGTGCCAGCAGTTTACCTGGGACAGACGAAGCTTTCTTT.

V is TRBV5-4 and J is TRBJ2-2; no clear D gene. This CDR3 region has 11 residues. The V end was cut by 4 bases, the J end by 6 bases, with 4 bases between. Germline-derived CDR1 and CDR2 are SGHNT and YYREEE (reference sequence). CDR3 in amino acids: CASSLAGELFF. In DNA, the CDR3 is TGTGCCAGCAGCCTAGCCGGGGAGCTGTTTTTT.

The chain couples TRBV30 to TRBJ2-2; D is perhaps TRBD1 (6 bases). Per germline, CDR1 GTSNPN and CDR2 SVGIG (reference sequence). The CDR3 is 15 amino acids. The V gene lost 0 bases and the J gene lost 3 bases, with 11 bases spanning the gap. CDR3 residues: CAWSVMGADTGELFF. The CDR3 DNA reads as TGTGCCTGGAGTGTAATGGGGGCTGACACCGGGGAGCTGTTTTTT.

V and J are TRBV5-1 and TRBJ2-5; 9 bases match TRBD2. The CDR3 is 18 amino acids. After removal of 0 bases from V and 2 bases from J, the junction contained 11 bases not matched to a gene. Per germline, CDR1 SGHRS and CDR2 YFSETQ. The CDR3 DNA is TGCGCCAGCAGCTTGGCTATAAAGACTAGCGGAGAACAAGAGACCCAGTACTTC. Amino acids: CASSLAIKTSGEQETQYF.

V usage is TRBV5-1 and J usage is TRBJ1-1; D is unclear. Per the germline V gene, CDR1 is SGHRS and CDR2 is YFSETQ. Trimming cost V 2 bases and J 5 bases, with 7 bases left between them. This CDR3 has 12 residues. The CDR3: CASSFSATEAFF. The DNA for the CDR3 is TGCGCCAGCAGCTTTTCAGCGACTGAAGCTTTCTTT.

CDR3 loop: CASSLVIGGSSSGNTIYF. In DNA, the CDR3 is TGTGCCAGCAGCTTGGTAATAGGCGGCAGCAGCTCTGGAAACACCATATATTTT. The J gene is TRBJ1-3, the V gene TRBV5-5; D remains unclear. V lost 0 bases to trimming and J lost 0 bases, with 16 bases between them. CDR3 length: 18 amino acids. Germline V lookup: CDR1 SGHKS, CDR2 YYEKEE (reference sequence).

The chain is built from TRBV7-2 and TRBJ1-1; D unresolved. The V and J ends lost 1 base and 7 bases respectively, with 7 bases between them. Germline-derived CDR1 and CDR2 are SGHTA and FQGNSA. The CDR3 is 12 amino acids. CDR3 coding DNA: TGTGCCAGCAGCTTAGATTGGAGTGAAGCTTTCTTT. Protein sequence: CASSLDWSEAFF.

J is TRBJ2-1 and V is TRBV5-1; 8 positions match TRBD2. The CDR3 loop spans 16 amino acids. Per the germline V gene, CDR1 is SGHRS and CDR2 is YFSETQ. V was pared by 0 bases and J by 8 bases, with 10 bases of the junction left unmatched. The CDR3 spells CASSLAASGLLDEQFF. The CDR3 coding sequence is TGCGCCAGCAGCTTGGCGGCTAGCGGGCTTCTCGATGAGCAGTTCTTC.

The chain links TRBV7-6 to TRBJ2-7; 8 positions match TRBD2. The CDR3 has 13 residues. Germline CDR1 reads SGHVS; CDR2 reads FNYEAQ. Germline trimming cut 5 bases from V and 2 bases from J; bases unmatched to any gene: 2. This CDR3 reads CASSPGGAYEQYF. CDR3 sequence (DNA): TGTGCCAGCAGCCCCGGGGGGGCCTACGAGCAGTACTTC.